Listed below are T cell receptor beta chains from one sample, sequenced in a study of memory CD4+ T cells and cytomegalovirus serostatus. Produced via immunoSEQ multiplex PCR; TCRdb's table is partial and in-frame only. The sample has tens of thousands of clones, 77% seen once. Sequencing was performed on memory CD4+ T cells from blood. The receptors here all came from an adult in good health and CMV-seronegative. Both conserved end residues are part of each CDR3. A D gene is named only where the DNA matches it firmly. Rows give clone size only sometimes, using once, few, many, or a class for an expanded clone.

D: .
length: 13
V: TRBV7-7
J: TRBJ2-3
size: .
CDR3: CASSLAEADTQYF
DNA: TGTGCCAGCAGCTTAGCGGAAGCAGATACGCAGTATTTT

D: .
length: 20
V: TRBV5-1
J: TRBJ2-2
size: .
CDR3: CASSWGGDSAPGEDTGELFF
DNA: TGCGCCAGCAGCTGGGGTGGCGACAGTGCCCCCGGTGAGGACACCGGGGAGCTGTTTTTT

D: TRBD1
length: 15
V: TRBV6-1
J: TRBJ1-2
size: .
CDR3: CASRGQGAGNYGYTF
DNA: TGTGCCAGCAGAGGACAGGGGGCTGGTAACTATGGCTACACCTTC

D: .
length: 16
V: TRBV7-8
J: TRBJ1-4
size: .
CDR3: CASSLILGSTNEKLFF
DNA: TGTGCCAGCAGCTTAATTTTGGGATCAACTAATGAAAAACTGTTTTTT

D: TRBD1
length: 15
V: TRBV14
J: TRBJ1-6
size: .
CDR3: CASSLTGTALSPLHF
DNA: TGTGCCAGCAGCCTTACCGGGACAGCCCTTTCACCCCTCCACTTT

D: .
length: 12
V: TRBV7-9
J: TRBJ1-2
size: .
CDR3: CASSWVESSYTF
DNA: TGTGCCAGCAGCTGGGTGGAGTCCAGCTACACCTTC

D: TRBD2
length: 15
V: TRBV7-2
J: TRBJ2-7
size: .
CDR3: CASSLGLAGGIEQYF
DNA: TGTGCCAGCAGCTTAGGCCTAGCGGGGGGAATCGAGCAGTACTTC

D: .
length: 15
V: TRBV7-8
J: TRBJ2-5
size: .
CDR3: CASSLAGYSEETQYF
DNA: TGTGCCAGCAGCTTAGCGGGGTATAGCGAGGAGACCCAGTACTTC

D: .
length: 14
V: TRBV7-8
J: TRBJ1-4
size: once
CDR3: CASSLLSGGEKLFF
DNA: TGTGCCAGCAGCCTACTTTCCGGGGGCGAAAAACTGTTTTTT

D: TRBD2
length: 15
V: TRBV2
J: TRBJ2-5
size: once
CDR3: CASSRTSGGAETQYF
DNA: TGTGCCAGCAGCCGGACTAGCGGGGGGGCAGAGACCCAGTACTTC

D: .
length: 17
V: TRBV11-2
J: TRBJ2-5
size: .
CDR3: CASSLFSARGQLGSQYF
DNA: TGTGCCAGCAGCTTATTTTCCGCACGCGGACAGCTCGGATCCCAGTACTTC

D: TRBD2
length: 15
V: TRBV7-7
J: TRBJ2-1
size: .
CDR3: CASSSEAGAPDEQFF
DNA: TGTGCCAGCAGCTCAGAAGCGGGAGCGCCAGATGAGCAGTTCTTC

D: .
length: 14
V: TRBV25-1
J: TRBJ2-1
size: few
CDR3: CASSEYRTDNEQFF
DNA: TGTGCCAGCAGTGAATATAGGACAGACAATGAGCAGTTCTTC

D: .
length: 16
V: TRBV7-3
J: TRBJ2-1
size: .
CDR3: CASSRDGTNLSPEQFF
DNA: TGTGCCAGCAGCCGAGACGGGACAAACCTTTCTCCTGAGCAGTTCTTC

D: .
length: 15
V: TRBV5-8
J: TRBJ1-5
size: .
CDR3: CASSEAGHSNQPQHF
DNA: TGTGCCAGCAGCGAGGCGGGACATAGCAATCAGCCCCAGCATTTT

D: .
length: 12
V: TRBV7-2
J: TRBJ1-2
size: .
CDR3: CASSSPTYGYTF
DNA: TGTGCCAGCAGCTCTCCGACCTATGGCTACACCTTC

D: .
length: 15
V: TRBV9
J: TRBJ1-2
size: few
CDR3: CASSVGAGSSYGYTF
DNA: TGTGCCAGCAGCGTAGGAGCAGGGAGCAGCTATGGCTACACCTTC

D: TRBD2
length: 16
V: TRBV18
J: TRBJ2-7
size: .
CDR3: CASSPPAGGTSYEQYF
DNA: TGTGCCAGCTCACCACCGGCGGGGGGCACCTCCTACGAGCAGTACTTC

D: TRBD1
length: 13
V: TRBV30
J: TRBJ1-2
size: .
CDR3: CAWTTTGERGYTF
DNA: TGTGCCTGGACCACGACAGGGGAGCGTGGCTACACCTTC

D: TRBD1
length: 15
V: TRBV28
J: TRBJ1-4
size: .
CDR3: CASSPPTGGTEKLFF
DNA: TGTGCCAGCAGTCCCCCGACAGGGGGGACTGAAAAACTGTTTTTT

D: .
length: 16
V: TRBV4-1
J: TRBJ2-3
size: .
CDR3: CASSQADSSSTDTQYF
DNA: TGCGCCAGCAGCCAGGCTGATTCATCTAGCACAGATACGCAGTATTTT

D: .
length: 14
V: TRBV7-8
J: TRBJ1-3
size: .
CDR3: CASSQEVFGNTIYF
DNA: TGTGCCAGCAGCCAAGAAGTCTTTGGAAACACCATATATTTT

D: TRBD2
length: 17
V: TRBV5-6
J: TRBJ2-1
size: .
CDR3: CASSPAGAVRGVNEQFF
DNA: TGTGCCAGCAGCCCTGCCGGTGCGGTGCGGGGGGTCAATGAGCAGTTCTTC

D: TRBD2
length: 13
V: TRBV7-9
J: TRBJ2-7
size: .
CDR3: CASSPGGWDEQYF
DNA: TGTGCCAGCAGCCCCGGGGGGTGGGACGAGCAGTACTTC

D: .
length: 15
V: TRBV10-3
J: TRBJ2-3
size: .
CDR3: CAISAGEASTDTQYF
DNA: TGTGCCATCAGTGCGGGAGAGGCTAGCACAGATACGCAGTATTTT

D: .
length: 15
V: TRBV9
J: TRBJ2-2
size: .
CDR3: CASSVNRVGAGELFF
DNA: TGTGCCAGCAGCGTAAACAGGGTAGGCGCCGGGGAGCTGTTTTTT

D: .
length: 12
V: TRBV7-2
J: TRBJ2-3
size: .
CDR3: CASKPRDDTQYF
DNA: TGTGCCAGCAAACCCAGGGATGATACGCAGTATTTT

D: .
length: 15
V: TRBV7-8
J: TRBJ1-5
size: .
CDR3: CASSPNAVRKSPQHF
DNA: TGTGCCAGCAGCCCCAATGCGGTCAGAAAGTCTCCCCAGCATTTT

D: TRBD1
length: 13
V: TRBV6-1
J: TRBJ1-5
size: .
CDR3: CASRRQGNQPQHF
DNA: TGTGCCAGCAGAAGACAGGGAAATCAGCCCCAGCATTTT

D: .
length: 17
V: TRBV6-1
J: TRBJ2-2
size: .
CDR3: CASSAVWIVANTGELFF
DNA: TGTGCCAGCAGTGCCGTTTGGATAGTAGCGAACACCGGGGAGCTGTTTTTT

D: .
length: 15
V: TRBV11-2
J: TRBJ2-3
size: few
CDR3: CASSGRVTSTDTQYF
DNA: TGTGCCAGCAGCGGCAGGGTCACTAGCACAGATACGCAGTATTTT

D: .
length: 13
V: TRBV5-1
J: TRBJ1-1
size: .
CDR3: CASSTSPRGEAFF
DNA: TGCGCCAGCAGCACTTCCCCCCGGGGTGAAGCTTTCTTT